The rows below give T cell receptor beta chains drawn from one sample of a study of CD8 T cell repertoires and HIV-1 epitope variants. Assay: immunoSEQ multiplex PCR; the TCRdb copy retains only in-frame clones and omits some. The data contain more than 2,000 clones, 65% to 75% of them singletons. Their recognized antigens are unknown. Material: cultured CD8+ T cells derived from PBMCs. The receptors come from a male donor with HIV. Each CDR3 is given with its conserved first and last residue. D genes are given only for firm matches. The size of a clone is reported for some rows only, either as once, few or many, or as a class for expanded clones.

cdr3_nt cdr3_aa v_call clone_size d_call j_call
TGTGCCAGCAGTGAACCATCCGGTTGGGACCCCGAGTACTTC CASSEPSGWDPEYF TRBV6-1 - - TRBJ2-5
TGTGCCAGCAGCCCCTCAGGGACCCCGAAGGACGAGCAGTACTTC CASSPSGTPKDEQYF TRBV9 - - TRBJ2-7
TGTGCCAGCAGCTTGAGTTTAGAGCGGGGGGAAGAGACCCAGTACTTC CASSLSLERGEETQYF TRBV5-6 - TRBD2 TRBJ2-5
TGCGCCAGCGGAGGCGGGAGCGAGCAGTTCTTC CASGGGSEQFF TRBV4-1 - TRBD2 TRBJ2-1
TGTGCCAGCACACGGACCCGGGGGGAAAAACTGTTTTTT CASTRTRGEKLFF TRBV2 - - TRBJ1-4
TGCGCCAGCAGCCAAGGCACAGGACCAAATTCACCCCTCCACTTT CASSQGTGPNSPLHF TRBV4-3 - - TRBJ1-6
TGTGCCAGCAGTGAAGGAGCAGGTCCCTACGAGCAGTACTTC CASSEGAGPYEQYF TRBV6-1 - - TRBJ2-7
TGTGCCAGCAGCTTGGTTCCTGGCGCAGTGGTTCGAGAGACCCAGTACTTC CASSLVPGAVVRETQYF TRBV5-6 - - TRBJ2-5
TGTGCCAGCAGTTTGGGGGGTACCTACGAGCAGTACTTC CASSLGGTYEQYF TRBV28 - - TRBJ2-7
TGTGCCAGCAGTAGGGCTTCGAACGATGTGCAGTACTTC CASSRASNDVQYF TRBV2 - - TRBJ2-7
TGTGCCAGCAGTTCCACCCTCCAGCGGGAGGGGACCACCTACAATGAGCAGTTCTTC CASSSTLQREGTTYNEQFF TRBV28 - TRBD2 TRBJ2-1
TGTGCCAGCAGCCCCCGGACCGGACTGGGCTATGGCTACACCTTC CASSPRTGLGYGYTF TRBV7-2 - - TRBJ1-2
TGTGCCACTTCGGGAAGTACGACGTCCGATACTGAAGCTTTCTTT CATSGSTTSDTEAFF TRBV19 - - TRBJ1-1
TGTGCCAGCAGCTTACGAGCGGGCGAGCAGTACTTC CASSLRAGEQYF TRBV7-9 large - TRBJ2-7
TGTGCCTGGAGTGCGGTCCGGGAGACCCAGTACTTC CAWSAVRETQYF TRBV30 - - TRBJ2-5
TGTGCCTGGAGTGTACAAAATCCTCTGATCCCTGAAGCTTTCTTT CAWSVQNPLIPEAFF TRBV30 - - TRBJ1-1
TGTGCCAGCAGCTTGGGACCGCCGACTGCCTCCTACGAGCAGTACTTC CASSLGPPTASYEQYF TRBV13 - - TRBJ2-7
TGTGCCAGCAGCGCGGGACAATTCTACGAGCAGTACTTC CASSAGQFYEQYF TRBV2 - - TRBJ2-7
TGTGCCAGCAGCCAAGATGGCAGGGCGAACACCGGGGAGCTGTTTTTT CASSQDGRANTGELFF TRBV4-2 few - TRBJ2-2
TGTGCCAGCAGCTTAGTACAGGGGCCTCAAGAGACCCAGTACTTC CASSLVQGPQETQYF TRBV7-9 - TRBD1 TRBJ2-5
TGTGCCAGCAAAAGCTCCTATAATTCACCCCTCCACTTT CASKSSYNSPLHF TRBV2 - - TRBJ1-6
TGTGCCAGCAGTTTCAGGGGGACAGGGGGTCATACCTACGAGCAGTACTTC CASSFRGTGGHTYEQYF TRBV28 - TRBD1 TRBJ2-7
TGTGCCAGCAGCTTAGAGACAGGGGCAGATACGCAGTATTTT CASSLETGADTQYF TRBV7-9 - TRBD1 TRBJ2-3
TGTGCCAGCAGTGAATGGGGCAGGGCTTCCACAGATACGCAGTATTTT CASSEWGRASTDTQYF TRBV25-1 once - TRBJ2-3
TGTGCCAGTAGGACAGGGGTGCGGAACACTGAAGCTTTCTTT CASRTGVRNTEAFF TRBV19 - TRBD1 TRBJ1-1
TGTGCCAGCAGCTTAGGGGGGGGCCAAGAGACCCAGTACTTC CASSLGGGQETQYF TRBV7-6 - TRBD2 TRBJ2-5
TGTGCCAGCAGCCTGGACAGGGGGATAGAGACCCAGTACTTC CASSLDRGIETQYF TRBV5-6 - TRBD1 TRBJ2-5
TGTGCCAGCAGTTCCCCCGGGACAGGGGTGATTTCCACTGAAGCTTTCTTT CASSSPGTGVISTEAFF TRBV28 hyperexpanded TRBD1 TRBJ1-1
TGCGCCAGCAGCCTCCATCTAAATCAGCCCCAGCATTTT CASSLHLNQPQHF TRBV4-1 - - TRBJ1-5
TGTGCCAGCAGCACTACTAGCGGGGGACCAGATACGCAGTATTTT CASSTTSGGPDTQYF TRBV7-9 - TRBD2 TRBJ2-3
TGTGCCAGCAGTTACTCATCGTCTAGCGGTTACAATGAGCAGTTCTTC CASSYSSSSGYNEQFF TRBV6-5 few TRBD2 TRBJ2-1
TGTGCCAGCAGTTCGGGACAGGCCTTGGGCTACACCTTC CASSSGQALGYTF TRBV27 - TRBD1 TRBJ1-2
TGTGCCAGCAGCCAAGTGGTCAGCTACGAGCAGTACTTC CASSQVVSYEQYF TRBV14 - - TRBJ2-7
TGTGCCAGCAGTGCACTTCTTGGCGAGCAGTACTTC CASSALLGEQYF TRBV28 - - TRBJ2-7
TGTGCCAGCGGTTTATCCGGGACAGGGGTTTCACCCCTCCACTTT CASGLSGTGVSPLHF TRBV27 - TRBD1 TRBJ1-6
TGTGCCAGCAGCCGGGACTTCAATGAGCAGTTCTTC CASSRDFNEQFF TRBV5-8 - - TRBJ2-1
TGTGCCAGCAGTTACTCGAGACAGCAGAACACTGAAGCTTTCTTT CASSYSRQQNTEAFF TRBV6-6 once - TRBJ1-1
TGTGCCAGCAGTTTAAGGGACAGGGGTCCCCTCACTGAAGCTTTCTTT CASSLRDRGPLTEAFF TRBV28 once TRBD1 TRBJ1-1
TGTGCCAGCAGGGTTGAAGGGTCTGGAAACACCATATATTTT CASRVEGSGNTIYF TRBV7-7 - - TRBJ1-3
TGTGCCAGCAGTGACATTCTCTCCTACGAGCAGTACTTC CASSDILSYEQYF TRBV6-1 few - TRBJ2-7
TGTGCCAGCAGTTCACCGAAACATCGCACAGATACGCAGTATTTT CASSSPKHRTDTQYF TRBV6-5 - - TRBJ2-3
TGTGCCAGCAGCCAAGTAGAGGAGATCTACGAGCAGTACTTC CASSQVEEIYEQYF TRBV14 once - TRBJ2-7
TGTGCCAGCAGTTCAGGGGACAGGAACACCGGGGAGCTGTTTTTT CASSSGDRNTGELFF TRBV27 - TRBD1 TRBJ2-2
TGTGCCAGTAGTAACTGGATTCAGACTACGAACACCGGGGAGCTGTTTTTT CASSNWIQTTNTGELFF TRBV19 - - TRBJ2-2
TGCGCCAGCAGCCAAGATTCGGCCAGGGGAGCTTTCTTT CASSQDSARGAFF TRBV4-3 - - TRBJ1-1